These 7 T cell receptor beta chains came from one sample sequenced in a study of T cells in Graves' hyperthyroidism and ophthalmopathy. Using RNA transcripts as the source, TCR beta CDR3 regions were amplified. Primed by the HTBI set, a first-round RT-PCR was run on the TCR CDR3. Each CDR3 protein is one row after TCRdb ran MiXCR on the multiplex PCR reads. The table records over 250,000 distinct CDR3 sequences, about 25% of them present only once. The sample taken for sequencing was blood. These TCRs come from a man in his forties or fifties with Graves' hyperthyroidism that later progressed to Graves' ophthalmopathy.

The sample holds many counts of this clonotype. The chain links TRBV20-1 to TRBJ1-2; D is perhaps TRBD1 (5 bases). This CDR3 contains 14 residues. V lost 5 bases and J lost 4, with 17 bases in between. Germline V gene lookup returns CDR1 DFQATT and CDR2 SNEGSKA (reference sequence). The CDR3 loop reads CSARPGEGSYGYTF. CDR3 in DNA: TGCAGTGCTCGCCCGGGGGAGGGGAGCTATGGCTACACCTTC.

The V gene is TRBV6-1, the J gene TRBJ2-4; tentatively, D is TRBD2 (6 bases). The ends were cut back, 6 bases at V and 4 bases at J, with 7 bases in the middle. From germline, CDR1 is MNHNS and CDR2 SASEGT. The CDR3 loop spans 12 amino acids. The CDR3 DNA follows: TGTGCCAGCAGGGGGGGTAAAAACATTCAGTACTTC. It codes for CASRGGKNIQYF.

This clonotype was detected ten times or more. V gene TRBV28 combines with J gene TRBJ1-1; maybe TRBD1 (6 bases). Germline CDR1 is MDHEN and CDR2 is SYDVKM. There are 14 residues in the CDR3. V lost 2 bases and J lost 5, with 12 bases in between. CDR3 region: CASSLEGGLTEAFF. DNA of the CDR3: TGTGCCAGCAGTTTAGAGGGGGGCTTGACTGAAGCTTTCTTT.

This clonotype was counted many times. The J gene is TRBJ1-5, the V gene TRBV5-1, with D tentatively TRBD1 (5 bases). Germline assignment: CDR1 SGHRS and CDR2 YFSETQ. Trimming took off 0 bases at V and 0 bases at J, with 19 bases between the two ends. The CDR3 is 19 amino acids. In DNA, the CDR3 is TGCGCCAGCAGCTTGGGAGGGGCACAGCCCGAATTTAGCAATCAGCCCCAGCATTTT. It specifies CASSLGGAQPEFSNQPQHF.

The sample holds a few counts of this clonotype. The chain links TRBV30 to TRBJ2-1; D possibly corresponds to TRBD2 (6 bases). Germline lookup yields CDR1 GTSNPN and CDR2 SVGIG (reference sequence). V gave up 0 bases and J gave up 5 bases, with 14 bases separating them. The CDR3 consists of 15 residues. CDR3 protein: CAWSVLGREDNEQFF. CDR3 bases: TGTGCCTGGAGTGTCCTCGGGAGAGAGGACAATGAGCAGTTCTTC. The variable domain in full, completed from reference TRBV30 and TRBJ2-1, reads SQTIHQWPATLVQPVGSPLSLECTVEGTSNPNLYWYRQAAGRGLQLLFYSVGIGQISSEVPQNLSASRPQDRQFILSSKKLLLSDSGFYLCAWSVLGREDNEQFFGPGTRLTVL.

At least ten counts were recorded for this clonotype. V is TRBV6-5 and J is TRBJ1-2; 8 bases align to TRBD1. The CDR3 spans 13 residues. Germline CDR1 MNHEY, CDR2 SVGAGI. V lost 6 bases and J lost 6; bases outside the gene matches: 6. This CDR3 reads CASRTHRGDGYTF. The CDR3 nucleotides are TGTGCCAGCAGGACCCACAGGGGGGATGGCTACACCTTC.

The genes are TRBV2 and TRBJ2-5; the D gene is possibly TRBD2 (5 bases). Trimming left V 6 bases short and J 4 bases short, with 15 bases between. The CDR3 runs to 14 residues. From germline, CDR1 is SNHLY and CDR2 FYNNEI. The CDR3 bases are TGTGCCAGCAGCACCGCTGAGGGAGTAGAGACCCAGTACTTC. Translation: CASSTAEGVETQYF.